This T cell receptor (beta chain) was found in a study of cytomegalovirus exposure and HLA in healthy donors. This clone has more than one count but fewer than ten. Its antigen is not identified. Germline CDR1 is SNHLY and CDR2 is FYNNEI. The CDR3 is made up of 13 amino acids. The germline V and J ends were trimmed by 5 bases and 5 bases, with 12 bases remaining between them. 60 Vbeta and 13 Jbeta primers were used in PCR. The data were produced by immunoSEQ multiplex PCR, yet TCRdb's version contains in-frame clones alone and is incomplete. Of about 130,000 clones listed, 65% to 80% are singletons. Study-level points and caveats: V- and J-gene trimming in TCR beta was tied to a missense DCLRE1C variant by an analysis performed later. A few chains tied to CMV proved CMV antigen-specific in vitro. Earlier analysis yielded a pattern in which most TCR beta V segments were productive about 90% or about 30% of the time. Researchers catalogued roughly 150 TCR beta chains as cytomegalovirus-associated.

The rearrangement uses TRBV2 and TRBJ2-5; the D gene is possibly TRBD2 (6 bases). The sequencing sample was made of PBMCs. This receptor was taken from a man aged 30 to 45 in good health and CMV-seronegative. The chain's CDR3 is CASSPGGSETQYF. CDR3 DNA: TGTGCCAGCAGTCCAGGAGGGTCGGAGACCCAGTACTTC.